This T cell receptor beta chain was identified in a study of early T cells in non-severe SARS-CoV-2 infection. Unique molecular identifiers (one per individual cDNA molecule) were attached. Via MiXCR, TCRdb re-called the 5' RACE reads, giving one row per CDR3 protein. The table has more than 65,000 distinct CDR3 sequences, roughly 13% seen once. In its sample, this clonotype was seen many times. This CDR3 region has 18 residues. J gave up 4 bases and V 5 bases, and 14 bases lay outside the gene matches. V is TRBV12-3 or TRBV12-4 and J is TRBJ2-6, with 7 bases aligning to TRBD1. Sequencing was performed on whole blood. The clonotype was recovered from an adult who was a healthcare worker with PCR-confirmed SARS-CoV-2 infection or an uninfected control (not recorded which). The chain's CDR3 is CASSRSKGAIFGANVLTF. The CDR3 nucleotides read TGTGCCAGCAGTCGCAGCAAGGGGGCCATCTTCGGGGCCAACGTCCTGACTTTC.